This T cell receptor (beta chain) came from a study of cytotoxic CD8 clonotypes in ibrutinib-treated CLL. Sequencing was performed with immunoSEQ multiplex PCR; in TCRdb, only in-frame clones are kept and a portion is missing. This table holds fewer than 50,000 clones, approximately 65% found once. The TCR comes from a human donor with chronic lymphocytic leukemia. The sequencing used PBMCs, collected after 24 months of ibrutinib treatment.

The CDR3 nucleotides read TGTGCCAGCAGCGTGGACATTAGCACAGATACGCAGTATTTT. It yields the protein CASSVDISTDTQYF. The gene calls are TRBV9 and TRBJ2-3; D may be TRBD1 (5 bases). The CDR3 is 14 amino acids. The V gene lost 2 bases and the J gene lost 0 bases, with 7 bases spanning the gap. Per germline, CDR1 SGDLS and CDR2 YYNGEE.